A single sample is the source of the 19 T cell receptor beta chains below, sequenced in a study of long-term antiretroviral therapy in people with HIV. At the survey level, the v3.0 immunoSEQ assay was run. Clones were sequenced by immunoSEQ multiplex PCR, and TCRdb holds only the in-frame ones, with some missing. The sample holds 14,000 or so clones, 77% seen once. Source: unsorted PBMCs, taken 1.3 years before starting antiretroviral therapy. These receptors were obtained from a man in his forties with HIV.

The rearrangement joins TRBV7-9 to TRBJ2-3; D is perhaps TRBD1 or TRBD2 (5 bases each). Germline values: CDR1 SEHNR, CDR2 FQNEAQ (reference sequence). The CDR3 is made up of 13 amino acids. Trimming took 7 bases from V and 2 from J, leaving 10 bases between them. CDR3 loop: CASIRDPTDTQYF. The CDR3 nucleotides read TGTGCCAGCATCCGGGACCCCACAGATACGCAGTATTTT.

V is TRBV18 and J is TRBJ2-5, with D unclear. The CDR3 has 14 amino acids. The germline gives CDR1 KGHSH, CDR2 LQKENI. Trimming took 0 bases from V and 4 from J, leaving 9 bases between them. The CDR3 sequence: CASSPPGNGETQYF. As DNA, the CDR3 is TGTGCCAGCTCACCACCGGGGAACGGAGAGACCCAGTACTTC. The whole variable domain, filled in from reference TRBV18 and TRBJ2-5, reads NAGVMQNPRHLVRRRGQEARLRCSPMKGHSHVYWYRQLPEEGLKFMVYLQKENIIDESGMPKERFSAEFPKEGPSILRIQQVVRGDSAAYFCASSPPGNGETQYFGPGTRLLVL.

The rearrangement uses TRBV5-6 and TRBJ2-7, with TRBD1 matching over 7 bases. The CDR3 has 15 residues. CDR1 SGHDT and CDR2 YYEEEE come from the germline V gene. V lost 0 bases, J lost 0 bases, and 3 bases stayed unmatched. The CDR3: CASSLAPGGSYEQYF. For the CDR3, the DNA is TGTGCCAGCAGCTTGGCGCCAGGGGGCTCCTACGAGCAGTACTTC.

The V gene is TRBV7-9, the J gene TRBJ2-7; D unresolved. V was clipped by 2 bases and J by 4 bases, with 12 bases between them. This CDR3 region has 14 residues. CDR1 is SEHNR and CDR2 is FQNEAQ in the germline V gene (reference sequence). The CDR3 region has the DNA TGTGCCAGCAGCTTAAGTGTTGGGTCTTACGAGCAGTACTTC. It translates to CASSLSVGSYEQYF.

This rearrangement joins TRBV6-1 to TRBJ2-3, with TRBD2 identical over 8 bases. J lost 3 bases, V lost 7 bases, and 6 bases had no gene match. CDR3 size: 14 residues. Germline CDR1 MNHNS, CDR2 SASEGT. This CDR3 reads CASKTGLGTDTQYF. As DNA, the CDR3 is TGTGCCAGCAAGACGGGACTAGGAACAGATACGCAGTATTTT.

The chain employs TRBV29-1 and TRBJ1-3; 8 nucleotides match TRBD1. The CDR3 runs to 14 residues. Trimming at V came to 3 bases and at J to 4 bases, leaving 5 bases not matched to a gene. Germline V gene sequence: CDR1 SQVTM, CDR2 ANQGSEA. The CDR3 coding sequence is TGCAGCGTTGACGAGCGGGACAGGGGAAACACCATATATTTT. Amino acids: CSVDERDRGNTIYF. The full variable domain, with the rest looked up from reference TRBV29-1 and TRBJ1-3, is SAVISQKPSRDICQRGTSLTIQCQVDSQVTMMFWYRQQPGQSLTLIATANQGSEATYESGFVIDKFPISRPNLTFSTLTVSNMSPEDSSIYLCSVDERDRGNTIYFGEGSWLTVV.

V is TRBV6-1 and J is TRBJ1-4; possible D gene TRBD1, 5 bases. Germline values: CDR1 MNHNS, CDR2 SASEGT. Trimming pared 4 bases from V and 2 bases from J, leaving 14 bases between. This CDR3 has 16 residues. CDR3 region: CASSAKTGETNEKLFF. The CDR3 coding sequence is TGTGCCAGCAGTGCCAAAACAGGAGAGACTAATGAAAAACTGTTTTTT.

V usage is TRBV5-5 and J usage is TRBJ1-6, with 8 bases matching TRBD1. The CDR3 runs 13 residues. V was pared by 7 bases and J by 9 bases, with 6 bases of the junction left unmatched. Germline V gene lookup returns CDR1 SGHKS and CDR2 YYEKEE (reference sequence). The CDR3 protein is CASLGQGGSPLHF. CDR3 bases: TGTGCCAGCCTCGGACAGGGTGGTTCACCCCTCCACTTT.

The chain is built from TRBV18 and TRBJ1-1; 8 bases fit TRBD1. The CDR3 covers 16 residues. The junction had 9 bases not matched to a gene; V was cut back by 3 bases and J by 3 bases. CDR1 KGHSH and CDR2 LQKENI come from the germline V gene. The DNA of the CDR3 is TGTGCCAGCTCACCGGCCGGACAGGGAAGGGACACTGAAGCTTTCTTT. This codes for CASSPAGQGRDTEAFF.

CDR3 DNA: TGTGCCAGTAGTATGGAGGAGATGAACACTGAAGCTTTCTTT. This encodes CASSMEEMNTEAFF. The rearrangement joins TRBV19 to TRBJ1-1; D unresolved. The CDR3 is 14 amino acids. Germline loops: CDR1 LNHDA, CDR2 SQIVND (reference sequence). Trimming stripped 3 bases from V and 0 bases from J, with 8 bases between. The whole variable domain, remainder taken from reference TRBV19 and TRBJ1-1, is DGGITQSPKYLFRKEGQNVTLSCEQNLNHDAMYWYRQDPGQGLRLIYYSQIVNDFQKGDIAEGYSVSREKKESFPLTVTSAQKNPTAFYLCASSMEEMNTEAFFGQGTRLTVV.

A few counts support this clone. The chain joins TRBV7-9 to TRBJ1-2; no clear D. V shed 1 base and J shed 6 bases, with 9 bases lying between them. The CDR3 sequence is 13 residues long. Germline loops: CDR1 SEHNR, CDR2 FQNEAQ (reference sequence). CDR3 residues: CASSLGEFDGYTF. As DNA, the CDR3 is TGTGCCAGCAGCTTAGGGGAATTTGATGGCTACACCTTC.

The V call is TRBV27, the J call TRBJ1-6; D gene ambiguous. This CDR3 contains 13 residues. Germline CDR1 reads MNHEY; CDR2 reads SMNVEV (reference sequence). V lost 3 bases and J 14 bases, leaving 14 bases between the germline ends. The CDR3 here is CASSFGPSWSLHF. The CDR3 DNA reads TGTGCCAGCAGTTTCGGCCCTTCTTGGTCCCTCCACTTT.

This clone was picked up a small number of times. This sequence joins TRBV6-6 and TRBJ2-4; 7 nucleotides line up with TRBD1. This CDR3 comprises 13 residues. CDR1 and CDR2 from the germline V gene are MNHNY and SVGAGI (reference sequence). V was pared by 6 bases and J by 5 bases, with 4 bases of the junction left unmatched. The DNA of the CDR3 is TGTGCCAGCAGCTTAGACAGGGAAAACATTCAGTACTTC. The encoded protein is CASSLDRENIQYF.

The DNA of the CDR3 is TGTGCCAGCAGCTTAATGCAATTGCTAGTTGAGGAGACCCAGTACTTC. Its translation is CASSLMQLLVEETQYF. The chain recombines TRBV7-9 with TRBJ2-5; D remains ambiguous. Per germline, CDR1 SEHNR and CDR2 FQNEAQ (reference sequence). The V gene lost 2 bases and the J gene lost 5 bases, with 18 bases spanning the gap. The CDR3 totals 16 residues.

CDR3 nucleotides: TGCGCCAGCAGCCAAGAACCTCCAGCGGGGGTCCTCTATGAGCAGTTCTTC. Translating it yields CASSQEPPAGVLYEQFF. The chain is built from TRBV4-1 and TRBJ2-1, with 8 bases identical to TRBD2. V lost 0 bases to trimming and J lost 8 bases; unmatched junction nucleotides: 12. From germline, CDR1 is MGHRA and CDR2 YSYEKL. This CDR3 comprises 17 residues.

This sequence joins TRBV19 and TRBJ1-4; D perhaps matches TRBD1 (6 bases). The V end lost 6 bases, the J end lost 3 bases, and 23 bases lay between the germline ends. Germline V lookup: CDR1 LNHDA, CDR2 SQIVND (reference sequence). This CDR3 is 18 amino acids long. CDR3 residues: CASRPPGGRGGANEKLFF. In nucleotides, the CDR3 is TGTGCCAGTAGACCCCCAGGTGGCAGGGGAGGTGCTAATGAAAAACTGTTTTTT.

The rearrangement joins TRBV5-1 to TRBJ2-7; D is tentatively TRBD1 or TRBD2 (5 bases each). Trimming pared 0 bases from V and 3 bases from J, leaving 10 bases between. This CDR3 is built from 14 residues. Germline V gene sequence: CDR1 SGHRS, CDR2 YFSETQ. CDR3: CASSLGGNRYEQYF. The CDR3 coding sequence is TGCGCCAGCAGCTTGGGGGGGAACCGCTACGAGCAGTACTTC.

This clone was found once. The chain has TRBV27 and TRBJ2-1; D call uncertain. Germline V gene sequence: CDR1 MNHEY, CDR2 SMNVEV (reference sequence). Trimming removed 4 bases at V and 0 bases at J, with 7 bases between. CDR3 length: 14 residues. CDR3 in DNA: TGTGCCAGCAGTTCCATAAACTCCTACAATGAGCAGTTCTTC. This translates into CASSSINSYNEQFF.

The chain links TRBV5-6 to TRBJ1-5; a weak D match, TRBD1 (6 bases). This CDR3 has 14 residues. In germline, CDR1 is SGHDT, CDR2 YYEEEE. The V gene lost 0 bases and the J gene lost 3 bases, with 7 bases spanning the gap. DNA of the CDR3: TGTGCCAGCAGCTTGGGACAGGCCAATCAGCCCCAGCATTTT. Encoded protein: CASSLGQANQPQHF.